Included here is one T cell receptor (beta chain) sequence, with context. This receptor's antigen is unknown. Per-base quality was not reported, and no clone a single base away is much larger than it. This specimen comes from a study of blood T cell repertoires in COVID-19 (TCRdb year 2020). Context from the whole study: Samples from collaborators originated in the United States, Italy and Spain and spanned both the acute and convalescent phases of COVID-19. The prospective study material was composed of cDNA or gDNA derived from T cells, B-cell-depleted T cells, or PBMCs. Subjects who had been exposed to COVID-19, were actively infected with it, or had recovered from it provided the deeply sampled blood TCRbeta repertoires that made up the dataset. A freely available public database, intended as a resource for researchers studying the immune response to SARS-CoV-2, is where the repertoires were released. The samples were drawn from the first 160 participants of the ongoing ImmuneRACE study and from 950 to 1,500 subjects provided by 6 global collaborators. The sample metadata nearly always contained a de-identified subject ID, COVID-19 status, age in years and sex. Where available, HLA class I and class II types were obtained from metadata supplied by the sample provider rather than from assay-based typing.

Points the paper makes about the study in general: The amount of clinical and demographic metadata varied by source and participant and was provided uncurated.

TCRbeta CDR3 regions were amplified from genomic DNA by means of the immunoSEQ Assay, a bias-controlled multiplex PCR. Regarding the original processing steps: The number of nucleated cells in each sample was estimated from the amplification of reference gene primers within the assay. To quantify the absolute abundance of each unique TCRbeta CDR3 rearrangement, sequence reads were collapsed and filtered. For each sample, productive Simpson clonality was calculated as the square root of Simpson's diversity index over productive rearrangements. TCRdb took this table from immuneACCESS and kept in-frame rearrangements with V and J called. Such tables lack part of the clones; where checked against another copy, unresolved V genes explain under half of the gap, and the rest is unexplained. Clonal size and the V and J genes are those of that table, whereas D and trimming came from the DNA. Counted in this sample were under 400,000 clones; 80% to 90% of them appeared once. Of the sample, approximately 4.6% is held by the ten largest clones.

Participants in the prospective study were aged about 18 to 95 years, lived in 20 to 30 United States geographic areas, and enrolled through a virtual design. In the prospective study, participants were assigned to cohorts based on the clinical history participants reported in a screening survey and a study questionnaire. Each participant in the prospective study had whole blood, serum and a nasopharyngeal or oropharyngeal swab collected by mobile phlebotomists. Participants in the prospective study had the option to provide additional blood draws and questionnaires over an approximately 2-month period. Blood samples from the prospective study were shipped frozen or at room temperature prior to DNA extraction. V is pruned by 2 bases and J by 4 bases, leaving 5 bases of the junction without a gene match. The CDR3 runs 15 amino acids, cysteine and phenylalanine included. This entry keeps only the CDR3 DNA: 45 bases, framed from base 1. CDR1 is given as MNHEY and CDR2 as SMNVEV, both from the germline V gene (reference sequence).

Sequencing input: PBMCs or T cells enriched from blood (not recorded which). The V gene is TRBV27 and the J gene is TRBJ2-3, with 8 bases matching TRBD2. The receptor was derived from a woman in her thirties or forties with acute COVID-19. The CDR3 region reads CASSLAGGGADTQYF. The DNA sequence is TGTGCCAGCAGTTTAGCGGGAGGTGGGGCAGATACGCAGTATTTT.